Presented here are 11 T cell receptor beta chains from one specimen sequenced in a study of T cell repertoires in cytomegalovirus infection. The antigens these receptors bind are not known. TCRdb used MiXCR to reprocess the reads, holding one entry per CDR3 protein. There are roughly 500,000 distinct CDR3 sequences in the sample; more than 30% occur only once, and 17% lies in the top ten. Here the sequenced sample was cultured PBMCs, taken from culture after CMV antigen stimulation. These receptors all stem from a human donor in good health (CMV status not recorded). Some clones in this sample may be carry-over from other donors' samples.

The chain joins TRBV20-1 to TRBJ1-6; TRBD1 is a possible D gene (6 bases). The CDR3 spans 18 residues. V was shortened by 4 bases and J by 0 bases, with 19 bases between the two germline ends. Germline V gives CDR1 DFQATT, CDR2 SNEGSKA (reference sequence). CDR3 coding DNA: TGCAGTGCTAAACACGTCGACAGGTTTAGCTCCTATAATTCACCCCTCCACTTT. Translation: CSAKHVDRFSSYNSPLHF.

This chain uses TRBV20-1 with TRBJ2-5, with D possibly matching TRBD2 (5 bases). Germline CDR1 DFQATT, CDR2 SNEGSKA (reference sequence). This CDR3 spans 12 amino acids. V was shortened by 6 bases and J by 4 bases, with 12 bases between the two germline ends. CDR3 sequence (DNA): TGCAGTGCCCAAACACGGGGAGAGACCCAGTACTTC. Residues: CSAQTRGETQYF.

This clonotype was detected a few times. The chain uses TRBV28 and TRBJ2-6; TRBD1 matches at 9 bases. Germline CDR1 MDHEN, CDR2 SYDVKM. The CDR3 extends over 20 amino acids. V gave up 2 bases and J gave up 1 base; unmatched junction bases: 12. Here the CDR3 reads CASSLGDRDRVYSGANVLTF. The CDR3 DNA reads TGTGCCAGCAGTTTAGGGGATCGGGACAGGGTCTATTCTGGGGCCAACGTCCTGACTTTC. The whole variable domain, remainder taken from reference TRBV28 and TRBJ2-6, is DVKVTQSSRYLVKRTGEKVFLECVQDMDHENMFWYRQDPGLGLRLIYFSYDVKMKEKGDIPEGYSVSREKKERFSLILESASTNQTSMYLCASSLGDRDRVYSGANVLTFGAGSRLTVL.

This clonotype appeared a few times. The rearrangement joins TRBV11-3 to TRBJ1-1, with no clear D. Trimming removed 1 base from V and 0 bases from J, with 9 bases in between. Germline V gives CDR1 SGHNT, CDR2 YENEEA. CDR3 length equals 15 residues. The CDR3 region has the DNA TGTGCCAGCAGCTTAGGGGCCGGCCTGAACACTGAAGCTTTCTTT. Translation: CASSLGAGLNTEAFF.

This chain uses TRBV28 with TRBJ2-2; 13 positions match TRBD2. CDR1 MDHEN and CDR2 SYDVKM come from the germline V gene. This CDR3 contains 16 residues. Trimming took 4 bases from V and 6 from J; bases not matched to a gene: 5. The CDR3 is CASSSPGLAGPGELFF. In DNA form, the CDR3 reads TGTGCCAGCAGTTCCCCGGGACTAGCGGGACCCGGGGAGCTGTTTTTT. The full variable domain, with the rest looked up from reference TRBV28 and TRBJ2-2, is DVKVTQSSRYLVKRTGEKVFLECVQDMDHENMFWYRQDPGLGLRLIYFSYDVKMKEKGDIPEGYSVSREKKERFSLILESASTNQTSMYLCASSSPGLAGPGELFFGEGSRLTVL.

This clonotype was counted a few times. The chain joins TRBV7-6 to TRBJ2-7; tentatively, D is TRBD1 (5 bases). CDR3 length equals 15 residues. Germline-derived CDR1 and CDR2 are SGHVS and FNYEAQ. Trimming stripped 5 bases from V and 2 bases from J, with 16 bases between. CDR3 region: CASSGDRQSAYEQYF. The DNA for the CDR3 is TGTGCCAGCAGCGGGGATCGACAGAGTGCCTACGAGCAGTACTTC.

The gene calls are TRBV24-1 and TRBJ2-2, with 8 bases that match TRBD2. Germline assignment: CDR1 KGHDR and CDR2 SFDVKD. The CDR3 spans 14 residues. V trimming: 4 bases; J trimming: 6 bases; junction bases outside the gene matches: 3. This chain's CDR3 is CATSDPGGSGELFF. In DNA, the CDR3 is TGTGCCACCAGTGACCCGGGGGGGTCCGGGGAGCTGTTTTTT.

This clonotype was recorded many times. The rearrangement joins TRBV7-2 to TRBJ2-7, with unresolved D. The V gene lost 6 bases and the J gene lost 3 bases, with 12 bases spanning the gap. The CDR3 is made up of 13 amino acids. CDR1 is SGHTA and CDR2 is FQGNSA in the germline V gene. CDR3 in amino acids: CASSYGRYYEQYF. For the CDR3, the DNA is TGTGCCAGCAGTTATGGACGATACTACGAGCAGTACTTC.

The CDR3 coding sequence is TGTGCCAGCAAAAGAGCTGGGAGGACTGAAGCTTTCTTT. This sequence encodes CASKRAGRTEAFF. The chain joins TRBV6-5 to TRBJ1-1; D is undetermined. The germline gives CDR1 MNHEY, CDR2 SVGAGI. The V gene lost 7 bases and the J gene lost 5 bases, with 14 bases spanning the gap. The CDR3 has 13 amino acids.

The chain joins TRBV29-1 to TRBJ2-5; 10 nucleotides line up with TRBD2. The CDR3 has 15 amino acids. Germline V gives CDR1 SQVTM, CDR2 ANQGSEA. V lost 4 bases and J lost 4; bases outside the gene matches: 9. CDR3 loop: CSVAPRSGRGETQYF. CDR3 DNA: TGCAGCGTTGCCCCCAGGAGCGGGAGGGGAGAGACCCAGTACTTC. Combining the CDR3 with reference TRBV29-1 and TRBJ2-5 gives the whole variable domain SAVISQKPSRDICQRGTSLTIQCQVDSQVTMMFWYRQQPGQSLTLIATANQGSEATYESGFVIDKFPISRPNLTFSTLTVSNMSPEDSSIYLCSVAPRSGRGETQYFGPGTRLLVL.

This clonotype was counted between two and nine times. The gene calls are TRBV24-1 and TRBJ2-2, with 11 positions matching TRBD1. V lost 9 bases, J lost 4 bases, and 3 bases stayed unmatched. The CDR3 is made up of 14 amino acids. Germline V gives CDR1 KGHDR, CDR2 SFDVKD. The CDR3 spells CATSGTGGTGELFF. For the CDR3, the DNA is TGTGCCACCTCCGGGACAGGGGGCACCGGGGAGCTGTTTTTT.